Below, 31 T cell receptor beta chains from the same sample are listed, as sequenced in a study of blood T cells in healthy people across ages. It was with a sample-barcoded 5' primer and a J-beta primer mix that a second PCR of about 7 to 12 cycles was run. TCRdb re-analysed the 5' RACE reads in MiXCR, keeping a single row per CDR3 protein. The table records roughly 800,000 distinct CDR3 sequences, around 25% of them present only once. This sample was also put to use in a study of T cells of mothers and their children.

The specimen was blood. These receptors all come from a boy younger than 18 in good health.

The chain is built from TRBV6-6 and TRBJ2-1, with 7 positions matching TRBD1. The germline gives CDR1 MNHNY, CDR2 SVGAGI (reference sequence). With V trimmed by 2 bases and J by 6 bases, 10 bases remained unmatched. CDR3 size: 16 residues. The CDR3 loop reads CASSYESGQIINEQFF. CDR3 sequence (DNA): TGTGCCAGCAGTTACGAGTCGGGACAGATTATCAATGAGCAGTTCTTC.

There are many counts of this clonotype. The rearrangement links TRBV20-1 to TRBJ2-7; D gene uncertain. The CDR3 loop spans 10 amino acids. The V and J ends lost 3 bases and 5 bases respectively, with 5 bases between them. In germline, CDR1 is DFQATT, CDR2 SNEGSKA (reference sequence). The CDR3 reads CSARYDEQYF. The CDR3 region has the DNA TGCAGTGCTAGGTACGACGAGCAGTACTTC.

The V call is TRBV7-3, the J call TRBJ1-1, with D perhaps TRBD1 (5 bases). V shed 5 bases and J shed 7 bases, with 17 bases lying between them. The CDR3 totals 14 residues. Germline V gene lookup returns CDR1 SGHTA and CDR2 FQGTGA. The CDR3 bases are TGTGCCAGCAGCCTTTCCGGGACGAGTATTGAAGCTTTCTTT. Protein product: CASSLSGTSIEAFF.

This clonotype was seen only a few times. This chain connects TRBV29-1 to TRBJ2-5; TRBD2 matches 8 bases. The J call is in doubt because the DNA end fits TRBJ2-1 better. This CDR3 comprises 13 residues. The germline gives CDR1 SQVTM, CDR2 ANQGSEA. The CDR3 loop reads CSVDPIAGYEQFF. The CDR3 DNA sequence: TGCAGCGTTGACCCCATAGCGGGATATGAGCAGTTCTTC.

The table lists this clonotype with many counts. The CDR3 region is CASSPTGSNEKLFF. The CDR3 nucleotides are TGTGCCAGCAGTCCGACGGGGTCTAATGAAAAACTGTTTTTT. This chain connects TRBV12-3 or TRBV12-4 to TRBJ1-4; the D is unclear. V was trimmed by 5 bases and J by 3 bases, leaving 10 bases between them. CDR3 length: 14 amino acids.

V is TRBV4-3 and J is TRBJ2-3; TRBD2 aligns across 10 bases. This CDR3 is 15 amino acids long. J gave up 4 bases and V 1 base, and 2 bases lay outside the gene matches. The germline CDR1 and CDR2 sequences are LGHNA and YSLEER. CDR3 bases: TGCGCCAGCAGCCAAGTAGCGGGGGGCCCAGATACGCAGTATTTT. Translation gives CASSQVAGGPDTQYF.

The rearrangement links TRBV28 to TRBJ2-5; D is perhaps TRBD2 (6 bases). The J call is uncertain, as TRBJ2-7 better fits the DNA end. CDR3 length: 16 residues. The germline CDR1 and CDR2 sequences are MDHEN and SYDVKM. As DNA, the CDR3 is TGTGCCACTACATCGGCGGGGCAGGCACTCGTCCGCGAGCAGTACTTC. Translated, it gives CATTSAGQALVREQYF.

The gene calls are TRBV9 and TRBJ2-1; D is uncertain. Per germline, CDR1 SGDLS and CDR2 YYNGEE. The CDR3 runs 14 residues. V was shortened by 4 bases and J by 2 bases, with 10 bases between the two germline ends. CDR3 bases: TGTGCCAGCAGCAAGGACCCAGCCTACAATGAGCAGTTCTTC. It codes for CASSKDPAYNEQFF.

The chain is built from TRBV4-3 and TRBJ2-1, with 10 positions matching TRBD2. V lost 1 base to trimming and J lost 0 bases; unmatched junction nucleotides: 12. The CDR3 loop spans 20 amino acids. CDR1 and CDR2 from the germline V gene are LGHNA and YSLEER. The CDR3 DNA is TGCGCCAGCAGCCAAGTATTGAGCGGGGGGGACCTGAGCTCCTACAATGAGCAGTTCTTC. Amino acid sequence: CASSQVLSGGDLSSYNEQFF.

The gene calls are TRBV20-1 and TRBJ2-4; 11 bases match TRBD2. The V segment lost 2 bases and the J segment 3 bases; nucleotides outside the gene matches: 3. Per the germline V gene, CDR1 is DFQATT and CDR2 is SNEGSKA (reference sequence). This CDR3 is 15 amino acids long. For the CDR3, the DNA is TGCAGTGCTAGAAAGACTAGCGGGAACAAAAACATTCAGTACTTC. It specifies CSARKTSGNKNIQYF.

This clonotype was seen only a few times. J is TRBJ2-4 and V is TRBV5-5; TRBD1 aligns across 7 bases. The trim removed 4 bases at V and 8 bases at J, leaving 12 bases unmatched. The CDR3 covers 15 residues. CDR1 is SGHKS, CDR2 YYEKEE, per germline (reference sequence). DNA of the CDR3: TGTGCCAGCAGCCCAACCGGGACAGCGGTGGACATTCAGTACTTC. Encoded protein: CASSPTGTAVDIQYF.

The table lists this clonotype with a few counts. The chain has TRBV19 and TRBJ1-5, with a weak D call TRBD1 (5 bases). Germline V lookup: CDR1 LNHDA, CDR2 SQIVND (reference sequence). This CDR3 spans 13 amino acids. Between the trimmed V and J ends, which lost 7 bases and 0 bases, there was a span of 7 bases. The CDR3 DNA reads TGTGCCAGTACGACAGTTAGCAATCAGCCCCAGCATTTT. Amino acids: CASTTVSNQPQHF.

The chain has TRBV5-1 and TRBJ2-5, with a possible D match to TRBD2 (7 bases). Germline V gives CDR1 SGHRS, CDR2 YFSETQ. The CDR3 length is 15 residues. The ends were cut back, 0 bases at V and 5 bases at J, with 14 bases in the middle. CDR3 sequence reads: CASSLEGGNGETQYF. DNA for the CDR3: TGCGCCAGCAGCTTGGAGGGGGGGAACGGGGAGACCCAGTACTTC.

This chain joins TRBV28 and TRBJ2-1; D ambiguous. This CDR3 spans 15 amino acids. Germline V gives CDR1 MDHEN, CDR2 SYDVKM. Trimming took off 3 bases at V and 8 bases at J, with 17 bases between the two ends. CDR3 sequence reads: CASSLRWNEHDEQFF. In DNA form, the CDR3 reads TGTGCCAGCAGTTTGCGTTGGAACGAACACGATGAGCAGTTCTTC.

This clonotype appeared once. J is TRBJ2-7 and V is TRBV18; the match to TRBD1 covers 7 bases. Germline loops: CDR1 KGHSH, CDR2 LQKENI. V trimming: 0 bases; J trimming: 6 bases; junction bases outside the gene matches: 8. The CDR3 consists of 15 residues. CDR3 region: CASSPPLQGVFEQYF. CDR3 bases: TGTGCCAGCTCACCACCGCTCCAGGGGGTATTCGAGCAGTACTTC.

In this sample, this clonotype turned up a few times. This sequence joins TRBV6-2 or TRBV6-3 and TRBJ2-2; D possibly uses TRBD1 or TRBD2 (5 bases each). Germline V lookup: CDR1 MNHEY, CDR2 SVGEGT. V gave up 5 bases and J gave up 2 bases, with 15 bases separating them. The CDR3 is 16 amino acids. The CDR3 spells CASSQSGPSNTGELFF. Written as DNA, the CDR3 is TGTGCCAGCAGTCAATCGGGACCGAGTAACACCGGGGAGCTGTTTTTT.

This clonotype was seen a few times. V is TRBV13 and J is TRBJ2-5; the D gene is possibly TRBD2 (6 bases). V was clipped by 5 bases and J by 11 bases, with 18 bases between them. Germline V gene data show CDR1 as PRHDT and CDR2 as FYEKMQ (reference sequence). The CDR3 totals 13 residues. This CDR3 reads CASSMYDGSAQYF. In nucleotides, the CDR3 is TGTGCCAGCAGCATGTACGACGGGAGCGCGCAGTACTTC.

This clonotype has just a few counts. V is TRBV15 and J is TRBJ2-1, with TRBD2 as a possible D gene (5 bases). Deletions cut 0 bases from V and 0 bases from J, with 9 bases between. Germline V CDR1 and CDR2: LNHNV, YYDKDF (reference sequence). The CDR3 spans 16 residues. This CDR3 is CATSRDSEVSYNEQFF. In DNA, the CDR3 is TGTGCCACCAGCAGAGATTCGGAGGTCTCCTACAATGAGCAGTTCTTC.

The genes are TRBV25-1 and TRBJ2-2, with 7 nucleotides matching TRBD1. The germline V gene encodes CDR1 MGHDK and CDR2 SYGVNS. Germline trimming cut 3 bases from V and 7 bases from J; bases unmatched to any gene: 8. The CDR3 loop spans 15 amino acids. In DNA form, the CDR3 reads TGTGCCAGCAGTGACTACAGGGGCCGGGACGGGGAGCTGTTTTTT. It translates to CASSDYRGRDGELFF. Looking up the rest from reference TRBV25-1 and TRBJ2-2 gives the full variable domain: EADIYQTPRYLVIGTGKKITLECSQTMGHDKMYWYQQDPGMELHLIHYSYGVNSTEKGDLSSESTVSRIRTEHFPLTLESARPSHTSQYLCASSDYRGRDGELFFGEGSRLTVL.

This clonotype was seen more than once but under ten times. The chain links TRBV4-1 to TRBJ1-4; 10 bases agree with TRBD1. The CDR3 spans 19 residues. The germline V gene encodes CDR1 MGHRA and CDR2 YSYEKL. The ends lost 2 bases at V and 0 bases at J; junction bases unmatched: 9. CDR3 region: CASSQTAGQGTATNEKLFF. The CDR3 DNA reads as TGCGCCAGCAGCCAAACTGCGGGACAGGGGACAGCAACTAATGAAAAACTGTTTTTT.

For this clonotype: The junction shows a germline mismatch at one end, possibly a read error. V usage is TRBV7-6 and J usage is TRBJ2-5; 7 bases match TRBD2. Germline lookup yields CDR1 SGHVS and CDR2 FNYEAQ. The CDR3 contains 12 residues. The CDR3 DNA sequence: TGTGCCAGCAGCTGGCTAGCGGAGACCCGGTACTTC. This sequence encodes CASSWLAETRYF.

The genes are TRBV5-1 and TRBJ1-2, with D possibly TRBD1 on 6 matching bases. The CDR3 is made up of 16 amino acids. The V gene's germline CDR1 is SGHRS and CDR2 YFSETQ. Trimming shortened V by 0 bases and J by 4 bases, and 16 bases separated the two germline ends. CDR3 bases: TGCGCCAGCAGCTTGGGATTTGACCGGGACACCTATGGCTACACCTTC. Amino acids: CASSLGFDRDTYGYTF.

The chain carries TRBV29-1 and TRBJ2-1; unclear D gene. The germline gives CDR1 SQVTM, CDR2 ANQGSEA. V was trimmed by 2 bases and J by 7 bases, leaving 6 bases between them. The CDR3 runs 11 residues. The CDR3 sequence: CSVELLNEQFF. Here the CDR3 DNA reads TGCAGCGTTGAACTCCTAAATGAGCAGTTCTTC.

Of note for this clonotype: The junction departs from the called germline gene at one end, perhaps through a read error. The chain links TRBV4-2 to TRBJ1-3, with no clear D. The CDR3 consists of 16 residues. Germline values: CDR1 LGHNA, CDR2 YNFKEQ. The CDR3 loop is CASSLGQAESGNTIYF. The CDR3 DNA reads TGTGCTAGCAGCCTCGGGCAGGCTGAATCTGGAAACACCATATATTTT.

Only a few counts were recorded for this clonotype. This chain joins TRBV11-2 and TRBJ2-7, with 8 bases that match TRBD1. In germline, CDR1 is SGHAT, CDR2 FQNNGV. This CDR3 has 15 amino acids. Unmatched junction bases numbered 11, after V lost 4 bases and J lost 6 bases. CDR3 sequence (DNA): TGTGCCAGCAGCTATGACAGGGGCCTCCCCAGCGAGCAGTACTTC. Its protein product is CASSYDRGLPSEQYF. The variable domain in full, with the rest retrieved from reference TRBV11-2 and TRBJ2-7, is EAGVAQSPRYKIIEKRQSVAFWCNPISGHATLYWYQQILGQGPKLLIQFQNNGVVDDSQLPKDRFSAERLKGVDSTLKIQPAKLEDSAVYLCASSYDRGLPSEQYFGPGTRLTVT.

The chain links TRBV4-1 to TRBJ2-3; TRBD2 aligns across 11 bases. The V gene end was trimmed by 0 bases and the J gene end by 9 bases; junction bases not matched to a gene: 8. Germline V gene data show CDR1 as MGHRA and CDR2 as YSYEKL. The CDR3 extends over 16 amino acids. CDR3 amino acids: CASSQDLSGRAGTQYF. The CDR3 region has the DNA TGCGCCAGCAGCCAAGATCTTAGCGGGAGGGCCGGGACGCAGTATTTT.

The genes are TRBV13 and TRBJ2-5; 13 bases map to TRBD2. In germline, CDR1 is PRHDT, CDR2 FYEKMQ (reference sequence). This CDR3 has 15 residues. Trimming removed 3 bases from V and 7 bases from J; junction bases left unmatched: 5. CDR3 coding DNA: TGTGCCAGCAGCTTGGGACTAGCGGGGCCGAGGACCCAGTACTTC. It specifies CASSLGLAGPRTQYF.

V is TRBV11-2 and J is TRBJ2-6; a possible D gene is TRBD1 (6 bases). With 1 base removed from V and 0 bases from J, the gap between germline ends came to 10 bases. The CDR3 is made up of 17 amino acids. CDR1 and CDR2 from the germline V gene are SGHAT and FQNNGV. CDR3 sequence (DNA): TGTGCCAGCAGCTTAGGGGTAGGGGGCTCTGGGGCCAACGTCCTGACTTTC. This codes for CASSLGVGGSGANVLTF.

This clonotype was counted many times. The chain carries TRBV7-2 and TRBJ2-5, with D uncertain. Germline CDR1 reads SGHTA; CDR2 reads FQGNSA. V was cut by 4 bases and J by 5 bases, with 5 bases left in between. This CDR3 has 11 amino acids. The chain's CDR3 is CASSSRETQYF. CDR3 DNA: TGTGCCAGCAGCTCCCGGGAGACCCAGTACTTC.

This CDR3 is CASSGQGGPNSPLHF. In nucleotides, the CDR3 is TGTGCCAGCAGCGGGCAGGGGGGCCCCAACTCACCCCTCCACTTT. This rearrangement joins TRBV7-9 to TRBJ1-6, with TRBD1 matching 7 bases. The ends lost 5 bases at V and 10 bases at J; junction bases unmatched: 11. Germline CDR1 SEHNR, CDR2 FQNEAQ (reference sequence). The CDR3 is 15 residues long.

This clonotype was seen only a few times. CDR3: CASIQGSRETQYF. Written as DNA, the CDR3 is TGTGCCAGCATACAGGGATCAAGGGAGACCCAGTACTTC. V is TRBV7-2 and J is TRBJ2-5, with a tentative D call TRBD1 (6 bases). This CDR3 has 13 amino acids. Germline CDR1 is SGHTA and CDR2 is FQGNSA. Trimming left V 7 bases short and J 5 bases short, with 14 bases between.